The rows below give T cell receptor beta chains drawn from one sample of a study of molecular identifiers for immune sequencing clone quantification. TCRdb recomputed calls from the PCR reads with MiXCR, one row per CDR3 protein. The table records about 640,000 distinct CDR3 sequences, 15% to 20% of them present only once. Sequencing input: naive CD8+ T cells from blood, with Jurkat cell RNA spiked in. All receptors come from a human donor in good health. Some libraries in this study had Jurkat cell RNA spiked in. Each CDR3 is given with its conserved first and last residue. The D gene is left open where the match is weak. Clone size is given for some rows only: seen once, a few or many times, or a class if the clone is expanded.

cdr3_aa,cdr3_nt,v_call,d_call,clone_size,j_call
CAWSGTLSTDTQYF,TGTGCCTGGAGTGGAACGTTAAGCACAGATACGCAGTATTTT,TRBV30,-,many,TRBJ2-3
CASSPPGTGGDEQYF,TGTGCCAGCAGTCCTCCGGGGACAGGGGGGGACGAGCAGTACTTC,TRBV12-3/TRBV12-4,TRBD1,few,TRBJ2-7
CASSIGTGVYNEQFF,TGTGCCAGTAGTATAGGGACAGGGGTTTACAATGAGCAGTTCTTC,TRBV19,TRBD1,many,TRBJ2-1
CASSQQGFQPQHF,TGTGCCAGCAGCCAACAGGGTTTCCAGCCCCAGCATTTT,TRBV6-5,-,many,TRBJ1-5
CASSSGQGVSYGYTF,TGTGCCAGCAGTTCCGGACAGGGTGTTTCCTATGGCTACACCTTC,TRBV12-3/TRBV12-4,TRBD1,-,TRBJ1-2
CASSLYDNQPQHF,TGTGCCAGCAGTTTGTATGATAATCAGCCCCAGCATTTT,TRBV12-3/TRBV12-4,-,many,TRBJ1-5
CASSFQDRLGAEQYF,TGTGCCAGCAGCTTCCAGGACAGGTTGGGCGCCGAGCAGTACTTC,TRBV7-9,TRBD1,many,TRBJ2-7
CASSSLLSPDTQYF,TGTGCCAGCAGTTCGTTACTTTCCCCCGATACGCAGTATTTT,TRBV27,-,many,TRBJ2-3
CASSWSLGRSGNEQFF,TGTGCCAGCAGTTGGTCTTTGGGCAGGTCGGGCAATGAGCAGTTCTTC,TRBV12-3/TRBV12-4,-,many,TRBJ2-1
CATSDRTSGNTGELFF,TGTGCCACCAGCGACAGGACTAGCGGAAACACCGGGGAGCTGTTTTTT,TRBV24-1,TRBD2,many,TRBJ2-2
CASSLVGTTGESTF,TGTGCCAGCAGTTTGGTGGGGACTACCGGGGAGAGCACCTTC,TRBV27,-,-,TRBJ1-2
CASSHTVGELFF,TGTGCCAGCAGCCACACGGTCGGGGAGCTGTTTTTT,TRBV5-5,-,many,TRBJ2-2
CASSLAQGAIEEQYF,TGTGCCAGCAGCTTAGCCCAGGGGGCTATCGAAGAGCAGTACTTC,TRBV11-2,TRBD1,many,TRBJ2-7
CASHPWQGDTEAFF,TGTGCCAGTCACCCTTGGCAGGGGGACACTGAAGCTTTCTTT,TRBV19,TRBD1,-,TRBJ1-1
CVSSLNIPNYEQYF,TGTGTCAGCAGCTTAAATATCCCTAACTACGAGCAGTACTTC,TRBV7-9,-,-,TRBJ2-7
CASSRLSRDGSEAFF,TGCGCCAGCAGCCGGCTGTCACGGGATGGCTCTGAAGCTTTCTTT,TRBV4-3,-,-,TRBJ1-1
CASVGPGGRMNTEAFF,TGTGCCAGCGTTGGACCGGGCGGAAGGATGAACACTGAAGCTTTCTTT,TRBV12-3/TRBV12-4,-,many,TRBJ1-1
CASSQLGTEEAFF,TGCGCCAGCAGCCAGCTCGGGACAGAAGAAGCTTTCTTT,TRBV4-1,TRBD1,-,TRBJ1-1
CATSTYQVRNSPLHF,TGTGCCACCAGCACTTACCAGGTCCGTAATTCACCCCTCCACTTT,TRBV15,-,many,TRBJ1-6
CASSSSPGTADTQYF,TGTGCCAGTAGTAGCTCCCCCGGGACAGCAGATACGCAGTATTTT,TRBV19,TRBD1,many,TRBJ2-3
CASNNKRIAGSPTDTQYF,TGTGCCAGCAACAACAAACGAATAGCGGGAAGCCCGACAGATACGCAGTATTTT,TRBV7-2,TRBD2,many,TRBJ2-3
CASSQEHYNEQFF,TGTGCCAGCAGCCAGGAGCACTACAATGAGCAGTTCTTC,TRBV6-6,-,many,TRBJ2-1
CASRYTENQPQHF,TGTGCCAGCAGATATACAGAAAATCAGCCCCAGCATTTT,TRBV28,-,many,TRBJ1-5
CASQLFRSQPQHF,TGTGCCAGCCAACTCTTCCGCAGCCAGCCCCAGCATTTT,TRBV12-3/TRBV12-4,-,many,TRBJ1-5
CASSGGGQFQETQYF,TGTGCCAGCAGTGGCGGCGGGCAATTCCAAGAGACCCAGTACTTC,TRBV7-9,-,-,TRBJ2-5
CAGCSVGLGDTQYF,TGTGCCGGCTGCTCCGTGGGTCTGGGGGATACGCAGTATTTT,TRBV4-2,-,-,TRBJ2-3
CASSNWAEGNEQYF,TGCGCCAGCAGTAATTGGGCCGAGGGTAACGAGCAGTACTTC,TRBV10-1,-,many,TRBJ2-7
CSASPGFASEQYF,TGCAGTGCTAGCCCCGGATTTGCTAGTGAGCAGTACTTC,TRBV20-1,-,few,TRBJ2-7
CASSIGAPRPDTQYF,TGTGCCAGTAGTATTGGGGCGCCGAGGCCGGATACGCAGTATTTT,TRBV19,-,few,TRBJ2-3
CASSPRTSNTEASF,TGTGCCAGCAGCCCCAGGACGTCGAACACTGAAGCTTCCTTT,TRBV7-2,-,few,TRBJ1-1
CASSPIGLSYEQYF,TGTGCCAGCAGCCCAATAGGGCTCTCCTACGAGCAGTACTTC,TRBV7-2,-,many,TRBJ2-7
CASSQREAGTDTQYF,TGCGCCAGCAGCCAACGTGAAGCGGGAACAGATACGCAGTATTTT,TRBV4-1,TRBD2,many,TRBJ2-3
CASSLYPDYTYEQYF,TGTGCCAGCAGCTTATATCCAGATTATACCTACGAGCAGTACTTC,TRBV7-8,-,few,TRBJ2-7
CAPLAGKYNEQFF,TGTGCCCCACTAGCGGGGAAGTACAATGAGCAGTTCTTC,TRBV21-1,-,few,TRBJ2-1
CASSWYSNQPQHF,TGTGCCAGCAGTTGGTATAGCAATCAGCCCCAGCATTTT,TRBV27,-,many,TRBJ1-5
CAIISGQDYEQYF,TGTGCCATAATATCGGGACAAGACTACGAGCAGTACTTC,TRBV7-9,-,-,TRBJ2-7
CASSIQARMGNQPQHF,TGTGCCAGTAGTATTCAGGCACGGATGGGCAATCAGCCCCAGCATTTT,TRBV19,-,once,TRBJ1-5
CASKAGGTGELFF,TGCGCCAGCAAGGCAGGGGGCACCGGGGAGCTGTTTTTT,TRBV5-1,TRBD1,-,TRBJ2-2
CASSQGRAGAPYEQYF,TGCGCCAGCAGCCAAGGGCGAGCGGGGGCCCCCTACGAGCAGTACTTC,TRBV4-3,TRBD2,-,TRBJ2-7
CASTETGIASGNTIYF,TGTGCCAGCACCGAGACAGGAATCGCCTCTGGAAACACCATATATTTT,TRBV5-4,-,many,TRBJ1-3
CASSPARGSQYTEAFF,TGTGCCAGCAGCCCGGCGAGGGGTAGTCAATACACTGAAGCTTTCTTT,TRBV7-9,-,many,TRBJ1-1
CASSTRQGRVYEQYF,TGTGCCAGTAGTACGCGACAGGGGAGGGTCTACGAGCAGTACTTC,TRBV19,-,-,TRBJ2-7
CSALNRFGEPEAFF,TGCAGTGCCCTCAACCGGTTCGGGGAGCCTGAAGCTTTCTTT,TRBV20-1,-,many,TRBJ1-1
CASSLVPGAQDEQYF,TGTGCCAGCAGTTTAGTTCCTGGGGCCCAGGACGAGCAGTACTTC,TRBV28,-,-,TRBJ2-7
CASSYSSSGQGPSEAFF,TGTGCCAGCAGTTACTCGAGTAGCGGCCAAGGGCCCTCGGAAGCTTTCTTT,TRBV6-2/TRBV6-3,-,-,TRBJ1-1